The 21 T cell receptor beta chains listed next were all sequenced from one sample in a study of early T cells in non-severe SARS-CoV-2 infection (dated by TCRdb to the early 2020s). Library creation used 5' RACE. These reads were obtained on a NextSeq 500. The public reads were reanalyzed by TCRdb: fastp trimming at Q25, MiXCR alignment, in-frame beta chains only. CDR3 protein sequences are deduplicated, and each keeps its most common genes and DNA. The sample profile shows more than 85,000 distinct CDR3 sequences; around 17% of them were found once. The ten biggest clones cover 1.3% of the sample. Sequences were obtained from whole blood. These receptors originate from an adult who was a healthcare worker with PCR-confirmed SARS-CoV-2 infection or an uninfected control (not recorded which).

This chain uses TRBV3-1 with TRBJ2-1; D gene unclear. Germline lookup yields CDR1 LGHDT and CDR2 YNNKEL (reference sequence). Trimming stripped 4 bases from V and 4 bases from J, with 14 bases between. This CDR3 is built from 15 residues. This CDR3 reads CASSPYPGPYNEQFF. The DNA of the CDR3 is TGTGCCAGCAGCCCATACCCGGGTCCTTACAATGAGCAGTTCTTC.

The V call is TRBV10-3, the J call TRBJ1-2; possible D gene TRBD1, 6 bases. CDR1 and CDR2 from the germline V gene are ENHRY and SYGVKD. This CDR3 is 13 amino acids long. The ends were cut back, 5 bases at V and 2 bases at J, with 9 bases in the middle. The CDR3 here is CAISRDNNYGYTF. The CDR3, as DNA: TGTGCCATCAGTAGGGACAACAACTATGGCTACACCTTC.

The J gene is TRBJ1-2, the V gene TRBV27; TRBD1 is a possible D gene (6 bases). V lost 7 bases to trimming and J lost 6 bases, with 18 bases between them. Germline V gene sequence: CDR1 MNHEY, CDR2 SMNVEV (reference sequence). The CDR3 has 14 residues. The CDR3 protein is CASTPGGRSDGYTF. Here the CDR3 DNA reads TGTGCCAGCACCCCCGGGGGGCGGTCGGATGGCTACACCTTC.

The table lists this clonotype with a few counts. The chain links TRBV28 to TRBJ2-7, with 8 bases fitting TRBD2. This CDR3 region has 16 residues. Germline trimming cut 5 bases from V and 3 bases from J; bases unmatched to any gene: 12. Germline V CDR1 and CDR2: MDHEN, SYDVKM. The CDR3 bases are TGTGCCAGCAGTCCCCGACTAGCGTTTGGGATCTACGAGCAGTACTTC. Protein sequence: CASSPRLAFGIYEQYF.

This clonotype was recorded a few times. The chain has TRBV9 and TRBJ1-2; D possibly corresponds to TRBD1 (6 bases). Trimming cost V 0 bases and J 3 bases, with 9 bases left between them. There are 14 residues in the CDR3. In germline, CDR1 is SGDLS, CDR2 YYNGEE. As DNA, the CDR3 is TGTGCCAGCAGCGTAGGGGGGGCAGACTATGGCTACACCTTC. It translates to CASSVGGADYGYTF.

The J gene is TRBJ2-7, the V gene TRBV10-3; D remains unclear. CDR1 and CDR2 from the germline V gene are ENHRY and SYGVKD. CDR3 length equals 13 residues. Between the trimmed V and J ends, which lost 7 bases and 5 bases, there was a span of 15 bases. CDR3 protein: CAITTVEKDEQYF. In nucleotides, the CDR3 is TGTGCCATCACGACCGTGGAAAAGGACGAGCAGTACTTC.

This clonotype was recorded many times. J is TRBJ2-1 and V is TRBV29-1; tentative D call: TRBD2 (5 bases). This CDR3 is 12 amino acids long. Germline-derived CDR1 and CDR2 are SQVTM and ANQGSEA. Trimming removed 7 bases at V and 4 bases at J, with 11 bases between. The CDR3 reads CSAPGLYNEQFF. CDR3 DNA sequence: TGCAGCGCTCCGGGATTATACAATGAGCAGTTCTTC.

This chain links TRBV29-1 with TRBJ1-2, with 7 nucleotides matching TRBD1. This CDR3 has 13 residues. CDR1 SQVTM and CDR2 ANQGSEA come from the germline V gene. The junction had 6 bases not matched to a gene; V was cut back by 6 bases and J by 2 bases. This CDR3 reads CSVMTGLNYGYTF. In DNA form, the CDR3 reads TGCAGCGTAATGACAGGGCTCAACTATGGCTACACCTTC.

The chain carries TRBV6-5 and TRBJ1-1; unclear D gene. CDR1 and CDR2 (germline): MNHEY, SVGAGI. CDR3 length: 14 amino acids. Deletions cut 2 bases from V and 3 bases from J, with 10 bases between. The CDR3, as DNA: TGTGCCAGCAGTTACATGGCAGAGTACACTGAAGCTTTCTTT. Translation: CASSYMAEYTEAFF.

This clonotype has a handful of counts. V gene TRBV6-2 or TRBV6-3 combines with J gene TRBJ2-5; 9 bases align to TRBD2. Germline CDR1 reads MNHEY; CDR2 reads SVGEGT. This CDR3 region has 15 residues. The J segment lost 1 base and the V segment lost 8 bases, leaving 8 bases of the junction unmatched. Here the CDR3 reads CASRPRLAAQETQYF. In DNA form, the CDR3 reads TGTGCCAGCCGCCCTCGACTAGCGGCCCAAGAGACCCAGTACTTC.

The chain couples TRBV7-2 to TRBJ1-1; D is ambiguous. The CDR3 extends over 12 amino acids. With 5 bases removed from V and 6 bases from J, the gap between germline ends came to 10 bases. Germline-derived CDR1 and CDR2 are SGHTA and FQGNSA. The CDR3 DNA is TGTGCCAGCAGCCCACCCGTCCCTGAAGCTTTCTTT. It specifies CASSPPVPEAFF.

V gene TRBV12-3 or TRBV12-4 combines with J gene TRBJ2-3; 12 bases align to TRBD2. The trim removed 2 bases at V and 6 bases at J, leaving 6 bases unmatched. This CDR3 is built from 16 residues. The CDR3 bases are TGTGCCAGCAGTTTAATGTCTAGCGGGGGGGCTGATACGCAGTATTTT. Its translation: CASSLMSSGGADTQYF.

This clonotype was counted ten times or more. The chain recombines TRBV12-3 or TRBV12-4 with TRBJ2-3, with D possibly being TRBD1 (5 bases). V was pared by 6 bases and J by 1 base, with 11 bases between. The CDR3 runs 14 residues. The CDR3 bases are TGTGCCAGCAGCCCTGGACACCGCACAGATACGCAGTATTTT. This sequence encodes CASSPGHRTDTQYF.

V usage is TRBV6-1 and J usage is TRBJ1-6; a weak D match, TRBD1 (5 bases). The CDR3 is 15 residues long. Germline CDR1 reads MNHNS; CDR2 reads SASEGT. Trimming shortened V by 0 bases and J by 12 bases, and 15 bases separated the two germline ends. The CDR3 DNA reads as TGTGCCAGCAGTGAAGCTGGACATGGAGAACTACCCCTCCACTTT. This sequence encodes CASSEAGHGELPLHF.

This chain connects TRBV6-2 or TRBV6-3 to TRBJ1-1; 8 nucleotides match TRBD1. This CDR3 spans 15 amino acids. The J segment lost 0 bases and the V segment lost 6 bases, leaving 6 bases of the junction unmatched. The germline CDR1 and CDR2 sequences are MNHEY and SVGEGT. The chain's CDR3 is CASRRDRLMNTEAFF. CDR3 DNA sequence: TGTGCCAGCAGGAGGGACAGGCTCATGAACACTGAAGCTTTCTTT.

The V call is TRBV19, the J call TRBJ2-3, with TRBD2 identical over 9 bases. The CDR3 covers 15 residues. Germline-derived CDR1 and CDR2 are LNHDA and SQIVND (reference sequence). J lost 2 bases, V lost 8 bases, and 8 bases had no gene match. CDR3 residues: CASGGLAGHTDTQYF. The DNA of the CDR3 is TGTGCCAGTGGGGGCCTAGCGGGACACACAGATACGCAGTATTTT.

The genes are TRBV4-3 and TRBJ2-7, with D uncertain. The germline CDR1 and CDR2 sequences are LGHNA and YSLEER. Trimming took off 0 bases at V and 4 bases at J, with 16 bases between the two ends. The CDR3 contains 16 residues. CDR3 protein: CASSQDLSAPFYEQYF. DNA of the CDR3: TGCGCCAGCAGCCAAGATTTGTCTGCCCCTTTTTACGAGCAGTACTTC.

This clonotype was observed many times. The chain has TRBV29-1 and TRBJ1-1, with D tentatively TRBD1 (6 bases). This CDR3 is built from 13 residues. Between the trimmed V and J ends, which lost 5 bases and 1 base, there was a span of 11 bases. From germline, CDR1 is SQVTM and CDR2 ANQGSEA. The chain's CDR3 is CSVLRGWNTEAFF. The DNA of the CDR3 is TGCAGCGTTCTCAGGGGTTGGAACACTGAAGCTTTCTTT.

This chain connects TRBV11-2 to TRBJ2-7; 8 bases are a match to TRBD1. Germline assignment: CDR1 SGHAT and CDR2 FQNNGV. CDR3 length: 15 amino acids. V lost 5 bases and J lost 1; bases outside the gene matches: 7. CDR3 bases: TGTGCCAGCAGCCAGGGGGCAGTAACATCCTACGAGCAGTACTTC. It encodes CASSQGAVTSYEQYF.

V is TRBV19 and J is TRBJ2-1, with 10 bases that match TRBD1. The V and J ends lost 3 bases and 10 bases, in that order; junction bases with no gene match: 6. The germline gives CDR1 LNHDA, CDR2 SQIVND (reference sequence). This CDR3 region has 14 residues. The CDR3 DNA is TGTGCCAGTAGTATCGGACAGGGGGTCACGGAGCAGTTCTTC. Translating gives CASSIGQGVTEQFF.

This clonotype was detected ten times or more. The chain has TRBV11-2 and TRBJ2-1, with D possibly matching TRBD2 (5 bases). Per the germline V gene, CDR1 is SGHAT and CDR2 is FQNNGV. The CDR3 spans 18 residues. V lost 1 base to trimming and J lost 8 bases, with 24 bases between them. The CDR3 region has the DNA TGTGCCAGCAGCTTAGTAGGATTGTGGGCAACGGGGTCCCATGAGCAGTTCTTC. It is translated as CASSLVGLWATGSHEQFF.